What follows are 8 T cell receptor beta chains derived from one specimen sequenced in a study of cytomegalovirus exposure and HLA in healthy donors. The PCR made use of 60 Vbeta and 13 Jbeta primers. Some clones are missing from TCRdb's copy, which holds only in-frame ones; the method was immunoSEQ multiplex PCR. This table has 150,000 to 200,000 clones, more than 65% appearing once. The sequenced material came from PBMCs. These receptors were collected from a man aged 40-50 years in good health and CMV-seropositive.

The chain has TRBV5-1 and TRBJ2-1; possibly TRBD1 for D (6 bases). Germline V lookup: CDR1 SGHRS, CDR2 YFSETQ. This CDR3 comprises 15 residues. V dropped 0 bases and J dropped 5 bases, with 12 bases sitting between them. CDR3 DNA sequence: TGCGCCAGCAGCTTGGAGGGACAAAGACACAATGAGCAGTTCTTC. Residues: CASSLEGQRHNEQFF.

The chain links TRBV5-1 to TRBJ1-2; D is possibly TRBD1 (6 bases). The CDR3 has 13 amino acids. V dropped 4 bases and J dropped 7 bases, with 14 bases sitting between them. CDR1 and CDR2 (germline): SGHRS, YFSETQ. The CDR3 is CASSPDRGAGYTF. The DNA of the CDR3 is TGCGCCAGCAGCCCGGACAGAGGCGCTGGCTACACCTTC.

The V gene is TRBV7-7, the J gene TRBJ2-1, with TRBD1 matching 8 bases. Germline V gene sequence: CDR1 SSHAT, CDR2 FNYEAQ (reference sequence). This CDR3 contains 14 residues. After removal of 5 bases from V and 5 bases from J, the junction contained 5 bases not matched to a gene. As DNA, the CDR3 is TGTGCCAGCAGCAGGGGACAGGCAGACAATGAGCAGTTCTTC. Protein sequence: CASSRGQADNEQFF.

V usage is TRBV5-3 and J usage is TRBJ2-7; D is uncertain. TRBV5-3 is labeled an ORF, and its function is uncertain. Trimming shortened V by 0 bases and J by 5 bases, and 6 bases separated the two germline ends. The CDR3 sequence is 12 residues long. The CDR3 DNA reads TGTGCCAGAAGCTTGGTTCCCGACGAGCAGTACTTC. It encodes CARSLVPDEQYF.

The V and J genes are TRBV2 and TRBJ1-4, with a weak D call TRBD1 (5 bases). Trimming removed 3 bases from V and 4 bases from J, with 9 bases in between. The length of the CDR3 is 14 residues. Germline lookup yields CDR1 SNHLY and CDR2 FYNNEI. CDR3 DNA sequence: TGTGCCAGCAGTGAGAGGCAGGGTAATGAAAAACTGTTTTTT. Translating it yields CASSERQGNEKLFF.

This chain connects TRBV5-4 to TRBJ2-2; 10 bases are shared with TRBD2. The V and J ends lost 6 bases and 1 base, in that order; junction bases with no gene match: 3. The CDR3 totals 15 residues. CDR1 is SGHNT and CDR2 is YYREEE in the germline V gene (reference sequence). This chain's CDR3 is CASTIAGGNTGELFF. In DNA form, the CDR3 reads TGTGCCAGCACCATAGCGGGGGGGAACACCGGGGAGCTGTTTTTT. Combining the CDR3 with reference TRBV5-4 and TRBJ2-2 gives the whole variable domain ETGVTQSPTHLIKTRGQQVTLRCSSQSGHNTVSWYQQALGQGPQFIFQYYREEENGRGNFPPRFSGLQFPNYSSELNVNALELDDSALYLCASTIAGGNTGELFFGEGSRLTVL.

The CDR3 DNA sequence: TGTGCCAGCAGCTTCGGAGAGGGCGCCTACGAGCAGTACTTC. Residues: CASSFGEGAYEQYF. V and J are TRBV7-2 and TRBJ2-7, with D perhaps TRBD2 (5 bases). V lost 3 bases to trimming and J lost 2 bases, with 11 bases between them. This CDR3 is 14 amino acids long. Per the germline V gene, CDR1 is SGHTA and CDR2 is FQGNSA.

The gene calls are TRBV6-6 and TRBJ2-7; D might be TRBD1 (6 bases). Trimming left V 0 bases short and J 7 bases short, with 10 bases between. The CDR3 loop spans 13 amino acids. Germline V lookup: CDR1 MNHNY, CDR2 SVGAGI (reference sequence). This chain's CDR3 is CASSYSQGLEQYF. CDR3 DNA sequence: TGTGCCAGCAGTTACTCCCAGGGGCTTGAGCAGTACTTC.